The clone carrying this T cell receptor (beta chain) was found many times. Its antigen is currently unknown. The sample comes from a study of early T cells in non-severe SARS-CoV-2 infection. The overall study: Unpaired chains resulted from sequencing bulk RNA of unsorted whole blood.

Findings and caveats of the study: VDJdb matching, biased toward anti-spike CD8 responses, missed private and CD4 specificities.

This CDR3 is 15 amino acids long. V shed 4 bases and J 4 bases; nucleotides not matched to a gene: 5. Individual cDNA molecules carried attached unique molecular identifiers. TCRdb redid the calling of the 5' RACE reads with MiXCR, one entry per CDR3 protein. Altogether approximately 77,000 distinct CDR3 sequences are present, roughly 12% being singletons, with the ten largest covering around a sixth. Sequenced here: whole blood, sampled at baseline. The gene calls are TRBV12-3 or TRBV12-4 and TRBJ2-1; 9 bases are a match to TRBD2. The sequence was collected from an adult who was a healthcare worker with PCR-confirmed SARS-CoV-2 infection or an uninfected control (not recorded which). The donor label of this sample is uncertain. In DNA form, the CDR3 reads TGTGCCAGCAGTTCTAGCGGGATTTCGTACAATGAGCAGTTCTTC. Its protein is CASSSSGISYNEQFF.